This passage covers 21 T cell receptor beta chains from one sample sequenced in a study of cytomegalovirus exposure and HLA in healthy donors. Use of 60 Vbeta and 13 Jbeta primers characterized the PCR. TCRdb's table, derived via immunoSEQ multiplex PCR, lists solely in-frame clones and lacks some. The sample records roughly 170,000 clones, over 65% being singletons. Sequenced: PBMCs. The receptors come from a woman in her twenties or thirties in good health and CMV-seropositive.

The genes are TRBV6-5 and TRBJ2-5; 7 bases fit TRBD1. With 5 bases clipped from V and 1 base from J, the junction kept 7 bases outside the gene matches. Germline assignment: CDR1 MNHEY and CDR2 SVGAGI. CDR3 length: 15 residues. The CDR3 DNA is TGTGCCAGCAGTCCGGAGACAGGGACCCAAGAGACCCAGTACTTC. This codes for CASSPETGTQETQYF.

The chain joins TRBV7-9 to TRBJ2-3; no clear D gene. With 8 bases removed from V and 0 bases from J, the gap between germline ends came to 6 bases. Germline V gene sequence: CDR1 SEHNR, CDR2 FQNEAQ (reference sequence). This CDR3 region has 12 residues. CDR3 nucleotide sequence: TGTGCCAGCGGGCTTAGCACAGATACGCAGTATTTT. Translated: CASGLSTDTQYF.

V gene TRBV6-1 combines with J gene TRBJ2-1; 8 bases are a match to TRBD1. CDR3 length equals 16 residues. The germline V gene encodes CDR1 MNHNS and CDR2 SASEGT. J lost 2 bases, V lost 1 base, and 4 bases had no gene match. Here the CDR3 DNA reads TGTGCCAGCAGTGAAGAGGACAGGGTTCCCTACAATGAGCAGTTCTTC. This codes for CASSEEDRVPYNEQFF.

This clone was seen only once. The V call is TRBV10-3, the J call TRBJ1-1, with 7 bases lining up with TRBD1. V shed 4 bases and J 5 bases; nucleotides not matched to a gene: 7. Germline V lookup: CDR1 ENHRY, CDR2 SYGVKD. The length of the CDR3 is 14 residues. In nucleotides, the CDR3 is TGTGCCATCAGTGGAGGGGGCGGTGAGACTGAAGCTTTCTTT. Translating gives CAISGGGGETEAFF.

J is TRBJ1-2 and V is TRBV10-3, with D uncertain. The germline V and J ends were trimmed by 3 bases and 3 bases, with 8 bases remaining between them. The CDR3 runs to 13 residues. CDR1 ENHRY and CDR2 SYGVKD come from the germline V gene. CDR3 in amino acids: CAISDAQYYGYTF. The CDR3 bases are TGTGCCATCAGTGATGCCCAGTACTATGGCTACACCTTC.

The V gene is TRBV13, the J gene TRBJ1-2, with 10 bases lining up with TRBD1. This CDR3 spans 14 amino acids. V was clipped by 4 bases and J by 6 bases; unmatched bases: 5. Germline CDR1 and CDR2: PRHDT and FYEKMQ (reference sequence). CDR3 loop: CASSSDRGRNGYTF. In nucleotides, the CDR3 is TGTGCCAGCAGCTCCGACAGGGGGCGCAATGGCTACACCTTC.

This clone was detected a few times. The rearrangement links TRBV5-1 to TRBJ1-3; 7 bases agree with TRBD1. Germline V lookup: CDR1 SGHRS, CDR2 YFSETQ. V was pared by 4 bases and J by 0 bases, with 10 bases of the junction left unmatched. The CDR3 has 17 amino acids. The CDR3 sequence is CASSRGGTDLSGNTIYF. In nucleotides, the CDR3 is TGCGCCAGCAGCCGAGGGGGGACAGATCTCTCTGGAAACACCATATATTTT.

J is TRBJ1-1 and V is TRBV10-3; no definite D call. V gave up 0 bases and J gave up 6 bases, with 8 bases separating them. The CDR3 sequence is 13 residues long. CDR1 is ENHRY, CDR2 SYGVKD, per germline. Written as DNA, the CDR3 is TGTGCCATCAGTGAGTCCCCGCGCTCTGAAGCTTTCTTT. Protein product: CAISESPRSEAFF.

The gene calls are TRBV19 and TRBJ1-1; TRBD1 matches 7 bases. With V trimmed by 5 bases and J by 1 base, 4 bases remained unmatched. This CDR3 is built from 14 residues. Germline assignment: CDR1 LNHDA and CDR2 SQIVND (reference sequence). The CDR3 coding sequence is TGTGCCAGTAGTCCGAGGACAGGGAACACTGAAGCTTTCTTT. Protein product: CASSPRTGNTEAFF.

The V and J genes are TRBV29-1 and TRBJ2-3; 13 bases are shared with TRBD2. The CDR3 has 16 amino acids. V shed 8 bases, J shed 2 bases, and the junction held 10 bases outside the gene matches. Germline V gene sequence: CDR1 SQVTM, CDR2 ANQGSEA. CDR3 in DNA: TGCAGCATTAGACTAGCGGGAGGCCTTCTCACAGATACGCAGTATTTT. It specifies CSIRLAGGLLTDTQYF.

The J gene is TRBJ2-7, the V gene TRBV7-9; 8 nucleotides align to TRBD2. V shed 5 bases, J shed 4 bases, and the junction held 1 base outside the gene matches. In germline, CDR1 is SEHNR, CDR2 FQNEAQ (reference sequence). The CDR3 sequence is 12 residues long. The CDR3 nucleotides are TGTGCCAGCAGCCCGGGGGGGTACGAGCAGTACTTC. It translates to CASSPGGYEQYF.

The chain carries TRBV6-5 and TRBJ2-7, with 11 bases fitting TRBD2. J was trimmed by 5 bases and V by 5 bases; bases with no gene match: 5. This CDR3 has 14 amino acids. CDR1 MNHEY and CDR2 SVGAGI come from the germline V gene. Here the CDR3 reads CASSLSGRANEQYF. The CDR3 nucleotides are TGTGCCAGCAGTCTTAGCGGGAGGGCCAACGAGCAGTACTTC.

The CDR3 spells CASSSQGAPTDTQYF. CDR3 DNA sequence: TGTGCCAGTAGTTCGCAGGGGGCGCCGACAGATACGCAGTATTTT. The chain has TRBV19 and TRBJ2-3; 8 nucleotides line up with TRBD1. The length of the CDR3 is 15 residues. The ends lost 5 bases at V and 3 bases at J; junction bases unmatched: 7. Germline CDR1 reads LNHDA; CDR2 reads SQIVND (reference sequence).

The chain joins TRBV5-1 to TRBJ1-2; tentative D call: TRBD1 (5 bases). Germline CDR1 SGHRS, CDR2 YFSETQ. The CDR3 totals 14 residues. V shed 0 bases and J shed 2 bases, with 8 bases lying between them. The CDR3 sequence is CASSLGQGNYGYTF. In DNA, the CDR3 is TGCGCCAGCAGCTTGGGGCAGGGCAACTATGGCTACACCTTC.

This chain joins TRBV6-1 and TRBJ2-7; no firm D call. Trimming shortened V by 4 bases and J by 4 bases, and 8 bases separated the two germline ends. This CDR3 spans 12 amino acids. The germline gives CDR1 MNHNS, CDR2 SASEGT. The CDR3 here is CASSVIGYEQYF. CDR3 bases: TGTGCCAGCAGTGTCATCGGGTACGAGCAGTACTTC.

The chain carries TRBV27 and TRBJ1-2, with 11 nucleotides matching TRBD1. V dropped 7 bases and J dropped 7; count of bases not matched to a gene: 2. The CDR3 runs to 12 residues. The germline V gene has CDR1 MNHEY and CDR2 SMNVEV (reference sequence). As DNA, the CDR3 is TGTGCCAGCAAGGGGACAGGGGGTGGCTACACCTTC. Translated: CASKGTGGGYTF.

The count of this clone is one. This chain uses TRBV4-3 with TRBJ2-1; 8 positions match TRBD2. Germline V gene sequence: CDR1 LGHNA, CDR2 YSLEER. The V segment lost 2 bases and the J segment 10 bases; nucleotides outside the gene matches: 7. This CDR3 is built from 14 residues. The CDR3 DNA follows: TGCGCCAGCAGCCAAAGAGGGACTAGAAACGAGCAGTTCTTC. This encodes CASSQRGTRNEQFF.

V gene TRBV5-1 combines with J gene TRBJ2-1; D might be TRBD2 (6 bases). Germline CDR1 is SGHRS and CDR2 is YFSETQ. The CDR3 totals 17 residues. Trimming took 2 bases from V and 0 from J, leaving 15 bases between them. CDR3 protein: CASSFSGVPSSYNEQFF. The CDR3 DNA follows: TGCGCCAGCAGCTTCTCGGGGGTACCTAGCTCCTACAATGAGCAGTTCTTC.

The V call is TRBV9, the J call TRBJ2-7, with a tentative D call TRBD2 (6 bases). The CDR3 sequence is 14 residues long. Trimming pared 0 bases from V and 7 bases from J, leaving 14 bases between. Germline CDR1 is SGDLS and CDR2 is YYNGEE. The CDR3 loop reads CASSVGGLEGEQYF. In DNA form, the CDR3 reads TGTGCCAGCAGCGTAGGGGGACTTGAAGGAGAGCAGTACTTC. The whole variable domain, filled in from reference TRBV9 and TRBJ2-7, reads DSGVTQTPKHLITATGQRVTLRCSPRSGDLSVYWYQQSLDQGLQFLIQYYNGEERAKGNILERFSAQQFPDLHSELNLSSLELGDSALYFCASSVGGLEGEQYFGPGTRLTVT.

The chain has TRBV13 and TRBJ2-1, with 11 bases fitting TRBD2. Trimming at V came to 5 bases and at J to 4 bases, leaving 4 bases not matched to a gene. The CDR3 covers 15 residues. CDR1 PRHDT and CDR2 FYEKMQ come from the germline V gene (reference sequence). The CDR3 protein is CASSPGTSGYNEQFF. The CDR3, as DNA: TGTGCCAGCAGCCCTGGGACTAGCGGATACAATGAGCAGTTCTTC.

This clone came up a few times. This chain links TRBV6-6 with TRBJ1-2; unclear D gene. V gave up 7 bases and J gave up 1 base, with 13 bases separating them. The length of the CDR3 is 14 residues. Germline V gene sequence: CDR1 MNHNY, CDR2 SVGAGI (reference sequence). CDR3 coding DNA: TGTGCCAGCACCAACCGTGGAGATAACTATGGCTACACCTTC. Residues: CASTNRGDNYGYTF.